The 15 T cell receptor beta chains given below trace back to one sample, sequenced in a study of OX40 agonist ivuxolimab in advanced cancers. Repertoires were generated with immunoSEQ multiplex PCR, while TCRdb's copy carries only in-frame clones and drops some. Seen here are tens of thousands of clones, approximately 89% observed once, and the top ten hold about 2.3%. The sequencing used CD4+ or CD8+ T cells sorted from blood, collected in a trial of the OX40 agonist ivuxolimab. The receptors shown here come from an adult with an advanced solid tumor such as melanoma, head and neck, liver or kidney cancer.

V is TRBV6-5 and J is TRBJ2-7; 9 positions agree with TRBD1. CDR1 and CDR2 from the germline V gene are MNHEY and SVGAGI. V gave up 6 bases and J gave up 6 bases; unmatched junction bases: 9. The CDR3 sequence is 14 residues long. CDR3 sequence reads: CASSLLGQGSEQYF. The CDR3 bases are TGTGCCAGCAGCCTACTGGGACAGGGATCCGAGCAGTACTTC.

The CDR3 DNA reads TGTGCCAGCAGCTCGGCACGAAATCACGATCAGCCCCAGCATTTT. It is translated as CASSSARNHDQPQHF. The chain couples TRBV7-8 to TRBJ1-5; D gene unclear. The length of the CDR3 is 15 residues. CDR1 is SGHVS, CDR2 FQNEAQ, per germline. The ends were cut back, 4 bases at V and 5 bases at J, with 15 bases in the middle.

This chain links TRBV19 with TRBJ1-5; D call uncertain. Looked up from germline, CDR1 is LNHDA and CDR2 is SQIVND (reference sequence). Between the trimmed V and J ends, which lost 8 bases and 1 base, there was a span of 9 bases. The CDR3 runs 13 residues. The CDR3 DNA is TGTGCCAGTTCCGTAGCGAGCAATCAGCCCCAGCATTTT. Translating it yields CASSVASNQPQHF.

The chain links TRBV9 to TRBJ1-4, with D uncertain. The V gene's germline CDR1 is SGDLS and CDR2 YYNGEE. There are 15 residues in the CDR3. The ends were cut back, 0 bases at V and 0 bases at J, with 6 bases in the middle. The CDR3 DNA follows: TGTGCCAGCAGCGTAGGACACCCAACTAATGAAAAACTGTTTTTT. Translation: CASSVGHPTNEKLFF.

V gene TRBV9 combines with J gene TRBJ1-3, with D maybe TRBD1 (5 bases). The V gene lost 4 bases and the J gene lost 4 bases, with 18 bases spanning the gap. Germline V gives CDR1 SGDLS, CDR2 YYNGEE. CDR3 size: 16 residues. The CDR3 sequence: CASSFQDGRGGNTIYF. DNA of the CDR3: TGTGCCAGCAGCTTTCAGGACGGGAGGGGAGGAAACACCATATATTTT.

The chain uses TRBV28 and TRBJ2-2, with D perhaps TRBD1 or TRBD2 (5 bases each). V lost 7 bases, J lost 6 bases, and 21 bases lay in between. The CDR3 length is 16 residues. Germline V gene sequence: CDR1 MDHEN, CDR2 SYDVKM. In DNA, the CDR3 is TGTGCCAGCAACCTACCGGGACCAGCGAGATCCGGGGAGCTGTTTTTT. As protein: CASNLPGPARSGELFF.

The chain joins TRBV6-1 to TRBJ1-3; 7 bases are shared with TRBD1. The germline CDR1 and CDR2 sequences are MNHNS and SASEGT. The CDR3 contains 14 residues. The junction had 3 bases not matched to a gene; V was cut back by 7 bases and J by 0 bases. The CDR3 loop reads CASKGQLSGNTIYF. DNA for the CDR3: TGTGCCAGCAAGGGACAGCTCTCTGGAAACACCATATATTTT.

The V gene is TRBV10-2, the J gene TRBJ2-7; D is possibly TRBD1 or TRBD2 (5 bases each). Trimming left V 6 bases short and J 0 bases short, with 12 bases between. This CDR3 comprises 14 residues. CDR1 and CDR2 from the germline V gene are WSHSY and SAAADI. CDR3 bases: TGCGCCAGCAGGACCGGGGCCAGCTCCTACGAGCAGTACTTC. Translating it yields CASRTGASSYEQYF.

The chain joins TRBV5-1 to TRBJ1-1; 8 bases agree with TRBD1. The germline gives CDR1 SGHRS, CDR2 YFSETQ. V was clipped by 4 bases and J by 5 bases; unmatched bases: 7. There are 14 residues in the CDR3. CDR3 nucleotides: TGCGCCAGCAGCCAACAGGGGGGAGAAACTGAAGCTTTCTTT. Translating it yields CASSQQGGETEAFF.

The V call is TRBV6-5, the J call TRBJ1-2; 9 bases map to TRBD1. Losses at the gene ends were 6 bases for V and 6 bases for J; bases not matched to a gene: 5. The CDR3 is 13 residues long. The germline CDR1 and CDR2 sequences are MNHEY and SVGAGI. CDR3 DNA: TGTGCCAGCAGCCGGGACAGGGACCATGGCTACACCTTC. Protein: CASSRDRDHGYTF.

This rearrangement joins TRBV7-2 to TRBJ1-6; D may be TRBD1 (5 bases). This CDR3 is built from 17 residues. Trimming cost V 5 bases and J 0 bases, with 14 bases left between them. The V gene's germline CDR1 is SGHTA and CDR2 FQGNSA. In DNA form, the CDR3 reads TGTGCCAGCAGCCCCGCCCCGGGGCGCTCCTATAATTCACCCCTCCACTTT. Protein sequence: CASSPAPGRSYNSPLHF.

This sequence joins TRBV9 and TRBJ1-4, with unresolved D. CDR3 size: 12 residues. V gave up 3 bases and J gave up 13 bases, with 13 bases separating them. The germline gives CDR1 SGDLS, CDR2 YYNGEE. This chain's CDR3 is CASSATPGGLFF. In DNA, the CDR3 is TGTGCCAGCAGCGCGACCCCAGGTGGACTGTTTTTT.

This chain's CDR3 is CASIGDRGGGYTF. The DNA of the CDR3 is TGTGCCAGCATCGGCGACAGGGGCGGCGGCTACACCTTC. V is TRBV6-1 and J is TRBJ1-2, with TRBD1 identical over 8 bases. The CDR3 has 13 residues. The germline gives CDR1 MNHNS, CDR2 SASEGT. Trimming took 7 bases from V and 8 from J; bases not matched to a gene: 9.

The rearrangement uses TRBV19 and TRBJ1-5, with D possibly being TRBD1 (5 bases). In germline, CDR1 is LNHDA, CDR2 SQIVND (reference sequence). Between the trimmed V and J ends, which lost 6 bases and 0 bases, there was a span of 15 bases. This CDR3 has 16 residues. CDR3 region: CASRDRDLYSNQPQHF. The CDR3 DNA follows: TGTGCCAGTAGGGACCGGGACCTATATAGCAATCAGCCCCAGCATTTT.

This clone was picked up a small number of times. This chain uses TRBV7-3 with TRBJ1-5; D is perhaps TRBD1 (5 bases). V was clipped by 5 bases and J by 2 bases, with 7 bases between them. Germline CDR1 SGHTA, CDR2 FQGTGA. This CDR3 contains 13 residues. For the CDR3, the DNA is TGTGCCAGCAGCGGGGCTGGCAATCAGCCCCAGCATTTT. Its protein is CASSGAGNQPQHF.